The T cell receptor (beta chain) described here comes from a study of blood T cells in healthy people across ages. Whole-study results and caveats: Percentage of naive T cells showed a strong correlation with TCR beta diversity. Estimated diversity, derived from one million T cells, was regarded as an underestimate.

This clonotype turned up a few times. The antigen remains unidentified. Every donor gave 9 to 10 milliliters of peripheral blood. V shed 4 bases, J shed 7 bases, and the junction held 13 bases outside the gene matches. The germline V gene has CDR1 PRHDT and CDR2 FYEKMQ (reference sequence). The CDR3 length is 17 residues. A second PCR of about 7 to 12 cycles used a sample-barcoded 5' primer and a J-beta primer mix. TCRdb processed the 5' RACE reads anew with MiXCR; each CDR3 protein has one entry. Among 1 million to 1.2 million distinct CDR3 sequences, approximately 38% were seen once, and the ten largest hold about an eighth.

Sequences were obtained from blood. The TCR comes from a man aged 18 to 30 in good health. The V gene is TRBV13, the J gene TRBJ2-1; 10 nucleotides line up with TRBD1. The CDR3 sequence: CASSSVTGTGAINEQFF. CDR3 DNA: TGTGCCAGCAGCTCTGTCACCGGGACAGGGGCTATAAATGAGCAGTTCTTC. The full variable domain, completed using reference TRBV13 and TRBJ2-1, is AAGVIQSPRHLIKEKRETATLKCYPIPRHDTVYWYQQGPGQDPQFLISFYEKMQSDKGSIPDRFSAQQFSDYHSELNMSSLELGDSALYFCASSSVTGTGAINEQFFGPGTRLTVL.